These 7 T cell receptor beta chains came from one sample sequenced in a study of shared clonotypes between healthy human individuals. Sequencing was performed with immunoSEQ multiplex PCR; in TCRdb, only in-frame clones are kept and a portion is missing. The table has under 1,100,000 clones, about four fifths seen once. Material: memory CD4+ T cells from PBMCs. The sample's subset: CD45RA-negative fraction. These receptors all come from a man aged 18 to 30 in good health. Some clones in this sample may be carry-over from other donors' samples.

The chain uses TRBV15 and TRBJ2-4, with D maybe TRBD2 (6 bases). The CDR3 runs 16 residues. Trimming took off 5 bases at V and 0 bases at J, with 14 bases between the two ends. Germline CDR1 and CDR2: LNHNV and YYDKDF (reference sequence). CDR3: CATSQGGVIAKNIQYF. In DNA, the CDR3 is TGTGCCACCAGCCAAGGAGGGGTCATAGCCAAAAACATTCAGTACTTC.

Regarding this clone: Germline is not matched at one junction end, which may reflect a read error. Here the CDR3 DNA reads TGTGCCAGCAGGCCCGGGACTAGCTCCAACGAGCAGTACTTC. Translation: CASRPGTSSNEQYF. The J gene is TRBJ2-7, the V gene TRBV2; 9 nucleotides align to TRBD2. Germline V gene sequence: CDR1 SNHLY, CDR2 FYNNEI. The CDR3 runs to 14 residues.

This chain connects TRBV4-1 to TRBJ2-2, with 8 bases lining up with TRBD1. Germline loops: CDR1 MGHRA, CDR2 YSYEKL. This CDR3 spans 17 amino acids. V lost 2 bases, J lost 4 bases, and 9 bases stayed unmatched. CDR3 sequence (DNA): TGCGCCAGCAGCCAATTTTGGGGACAGGTCTTCACCGGGGAGCTGTTTTTT. Amino acids: CASSQFWGQVFTGELFF.

About this clone: Other DNA sequences of this sample code for an identical CDR3. This chain uses TRBV5-1 with TRBJ2-1; 10 bases line up with TRBD2. Germline assignment: CDR1 SGHRS and CDR2 YFSETQ. The J segment lost 2 bases and the V segment lost 2 bases, leaving 1 base of the junction unmatched. The CDR3 is made up of 15 amino acids. The CDR3 region is CASSFLAGAYNEQFF. CDR3 DNA sequence: TGCGCCAGCAGCTTTCTAGCGGGGGCCTACAATGAGCAGTTCTTC.

The chain recombines TRBV27 with TRBJ2-2; no reliable D call. Germline V CDR1 and CDR2: MNHEY, SMNVEV (reference sequence). Trimming removed 0 bases at V and 7 bases at J, with 9 bases between. This CDR3 comprises 14 residues. This CDR3 reads CASSLSRVLGELFF. The CDR3 coding sequence is TGTGCCAGCAGTTTATCTAGAGTACTCGGGGAGCTGTTTTTT.

This CDR3 reads CASSDQSGAHNEQFF. CDR3 in DNA: TGTGCCAGCAGTGACCAATCGGGAGCCCACAATGAGCAGTTCTTC. The gene calls are TRBV28 and TRBJ2-1; TRBD2 might be the D (6 bases). This CDR3 comprises 15 residues. Germline V lookup: CDR1 MDHEN, CDR2 SYDVKM. V was pared by 5 bases and J by 5 bases, with 16 bases between.

The rearrangement uses TRBV5-4 and TRBJ1-2, with D maybe TRBD1 (5 bases). Germline V gene data show CDR1 as SGHNT and CDR2 as YYREEE (reference sequence). V was clipped by 3 bases and J by 8 bases, with 20 bases between them. CDR3 length: 15 residues. CDR3 sequence reads: CASSSQSGTGVGYTF. The CDR3 coding sequence is TGTGCCAGCAGCTCCCAGAGCGGGACGGGGGTCGGCTACACCTTC.